What follows describes a single TCR beta chain. Its antigen is unknown. Trimming cost V 1 base and J 4 bases; bases outside gene matches: 1. This CDR3 has 14 residues. In germline, CDR1 is LGHNA, CDR2 YNFKEQ. Full-length variable regions came from constant-region reverse primers plus semi-nested Nested Universal Primer A PCR. TCRdb reprocessed the 5' RACE reads via MiXCR and lists one record per CDR3 protein. The sample lists approximately 58,000 distinct CDR3 sequences, 26% seen once, with approximately 2.2% in the top ten. Cells sorted as Tregs were CD4+, CD25+ and CD127-/low. Study-wide results and limits: Tumor-infiltrating Treg TCR alpha and beta sequences overlapped most with tumor naive CD4+ T cells, then blood naive. The larger-cohort validation was restricted to a single TCR beta V-J rearrangement rather than whole repertoires. In terms of TCR gene usage, tumor memory CD4+ T cells clustered together with blood and lymph node memory CD4+ cells, as well as with lymph node naive CD4+ cells.

The source material was tumor-infiltrating Tregs sorted from the breast tumor. The sequence derives from a female donor with breast cancer. The rearrangement uses TRBV4-2 and TRBJ1-3, with TRBD1 matching over 7 bases. The CDR3 DNA is TGTGCCAGCAGCCAAGGGACAGGAGGAAACACCATATATTTT. This encodes CASSQGTGGNTIYF.